These 8 T cell receptor beta chains were sequenced from one sample in a study of post-analysis software for immune sequencing data. Unique molecular identifiers were present in the TCR beta cDNA libraries. TCRdb re-called the PCR reads through MiXCR, storing one row per CDR3 protein. Among roughly 400,000 distinct CDR3 sequences listed, approximately 42% were seen once. What these receptors recognize is not known. Study-wide points: Patients showed TRBV5-6, TRBV5-1 and TRBV20-1 among four to six TRBV segments more frequent than in controls.

Sequenced material: blood. Receptors originate from a girl under 10 years old with multiple sclerosis.

Concerning this clonotype itself: At one boundary the junction diverges from the germline segment, which might be a read error. The rearrangement joins TRBV20-1 to TRBJ2-5; D gene unclear. This CDR3 is built from 13 residues. The germline CDR1 and CDR2 sequences are DFQATT and SNEGSKA (reference sequence). The CDR3 here is CSATTGGRETLYF. The CDR3 DNA sequence: TGCAGTGCTACCACCGGTGGCCGCGAGACCCTGTACTTC.

The chain couples TRBV7-9 to TRBJ2-5; TRBD2 matches at 10 bases. This CDR3 has 16 residues. CDR1 and CDR2 from the germline V gene are SEHNR and FQNEAQ (reference sequence). Losses at the gene ends were 4 bases for V and 0 bases for J; bases not matched to a gene: 5. The chain's CDR3 is CASSSAAGGDQETQYF. The CDR3 bases are TGTGCCAGCAGCTCCGCAGCGGGAGGGGACCAAGAGACCCAGTACTTC.

This clonotype occurred a few times. The chain carries TRBV4-1 and TRBJ2-4, with 8 nucleotides matching TRBD1. The DNA end lines up better with TRBJ2-7; the J call may be wrong. CDR3 size: 18 residues. Germline V gene lookup returns CDR1 MGHRA and CDR2 YSYEKL. For the CDR3, the DNA is TGCGCCAGCAGCCAAGCTATCCAGGGGGCGAGGGTTAGTTACGAGCAGTACTTC. As protein: CASSQAIQGARVSYEQYF.

The CDR3 is CASSLNPVQGNHEQYF. CDR3 nucleotides: TGCGCCAGCAGCTTGAATCCAGTACAGGGGAATCACGAGCAGTACTTC. V usage is TRBV5-1 and J usage is TRBJ2-4; TRBD1 matches at 7 bases. The end of the DNA aligns better with TRBJ2-7, so the J call may be wrong. The CDR3 is 16 residues long. Germline lookup yields CDR1 SGHRS and CDR2 YFSETQ.

The chain combines TRBV15 with TRBJ2-5; 7 nucleotides match TRBD2. Judging by the DNA end, TRBJ2-7 fits better; the J call may be wrong. The CDR3 has 15 residues. Germline CDR1 is LNHNV and CDR2 is YYDKDF (reference sequence). The CDR3 loop is CATSRDWTRKDEQYF. CDR3 sequence (DNA): TGTGCCACCAGCAGAGACTGGACTAGGAAAGACGAGCAGTACTTC.

This clonotype came up a few times. A much larger clonotype is one base distant, so this may be a read error. The genes are TRBV27 and TRBJ2-7, with D tentatively TRBD2 (6 bases). V was pared by 7 bases and J by 7 bases, with 26 bases between. CDR3 length equals 16 residues. CDR1 is MNHEY and CDR2 is SMNVEV in the germline V gene (reference sequence). The CDR3 coding sequence is TGTGCCAGCACCCTAGGGGCGGGGCTCCTAAGGCATGAGCAGTACTTC. It yields the protein CASTLGAGLLRHEQYF.

The sample holds one count of this clonotype. This sequence joins TRBV29-1 and TRBJ2-7; possible D gene TRBD1, 6 bases. Germline V CDR1 and CDR2: SQVTM, ANQGSEA. V lost 7 bases and J lost 0, with 19 bases in between. This CDR3 spans 15 amino acids. The CDR3 is CSATIGAGDSYEQYF. Here the CDR3 DNA reads TGCAGCGCCACAATCGGGGCAGGGGACTCCTACGAGCAGTACTTC.

This clonotype was seen only a few times. The chain combines TRBV20-1 with TRBJ2-1; D gene uncertain. Deletions cut 1 base from V and 4 bases from J, with 14 bases between. The CDR3 contains 15 residues. CDR1 DFQATT and CDR2 SNEGSKA come from the germline V gene (reference sequence). CDR3 region: CSARGAYYGYNEQFF. In DNA form, the CDR3 reads TGCAGTGCTAGAGGGGCCTACTACGGGTACAATGAGCAGTTCTTC.